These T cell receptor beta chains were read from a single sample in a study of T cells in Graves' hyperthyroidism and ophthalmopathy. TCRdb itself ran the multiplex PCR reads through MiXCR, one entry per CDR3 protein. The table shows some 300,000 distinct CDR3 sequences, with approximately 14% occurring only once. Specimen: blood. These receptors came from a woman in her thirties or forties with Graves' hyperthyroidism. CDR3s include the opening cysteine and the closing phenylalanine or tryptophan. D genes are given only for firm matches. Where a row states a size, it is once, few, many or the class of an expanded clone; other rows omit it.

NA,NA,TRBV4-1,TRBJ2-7,CASSMDDYSYEQYF,TGCGCCAGCAGCATGGACGACTACTCCTACGAGCAGTACTTC
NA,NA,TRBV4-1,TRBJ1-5,CASSQDRGGNGPQHF,TGCGCCAGCAGCCAAGATCGCGGGGGGAATGGGCCCCAGCATTTT
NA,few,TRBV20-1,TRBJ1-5,CSAEQRLGYNQPQHF,TGCAGTGCGGAACAGAGACTCGGCTACAATCAGCCCCAGCATTTT
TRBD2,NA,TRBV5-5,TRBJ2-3,CASSFSGAHTDTQYF,TGTGCCAGCAGCTTTAGCGGGGCGCACACAGATACGCAGTATTTT
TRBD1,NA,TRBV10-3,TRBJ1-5,CASRTGGSPQHF,TGTGCCAGCCGGACAGGGGGATCGCCCCAGCATTTT
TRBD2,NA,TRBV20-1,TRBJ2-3,CSGGREAYTDTQYF,TGCAGTGGAGGGAGGGAGGCCTACACAGATACGCAGTATTTT
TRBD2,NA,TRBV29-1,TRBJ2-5,CRLAGVVETQYF,TGCAGGTTAGCGGGAGTTGTAGAGACCCAGTACTTC
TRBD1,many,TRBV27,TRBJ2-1,CASSLLGTGNNEQFF,TGTGCCAGCAGTTTATTGGGGACAGGGAACAATGAGCAGTTCTTC
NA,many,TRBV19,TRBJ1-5,CASSIPRQPQHF,TGTGCCAGTAGTATTCCGCGACAGCCCCAGCATTTT
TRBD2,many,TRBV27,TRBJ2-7,CASSSGLAGGREQYF,TGTGCCAGCAGTTCTGGACTAGCGGGAGGCCGGGAGCAGTACTTC
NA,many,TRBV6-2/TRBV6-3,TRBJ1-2,CASSYSNANYGYTF,TGTGCCAGCAGTTACTCGAACGCTAACTATGGCTACACCTTC
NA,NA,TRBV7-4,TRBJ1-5,CASTLRRVDQPQHF,TGTGCCAGCACTCTAAGGAGGGTTGATCAGCCCCAGCATTTT
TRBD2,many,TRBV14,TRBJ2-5,CASSQKPREGETQYF,TGTGCCAGCAGCCAGAAGCCCAGGGAGGGGGAGACCCAGTACTTC